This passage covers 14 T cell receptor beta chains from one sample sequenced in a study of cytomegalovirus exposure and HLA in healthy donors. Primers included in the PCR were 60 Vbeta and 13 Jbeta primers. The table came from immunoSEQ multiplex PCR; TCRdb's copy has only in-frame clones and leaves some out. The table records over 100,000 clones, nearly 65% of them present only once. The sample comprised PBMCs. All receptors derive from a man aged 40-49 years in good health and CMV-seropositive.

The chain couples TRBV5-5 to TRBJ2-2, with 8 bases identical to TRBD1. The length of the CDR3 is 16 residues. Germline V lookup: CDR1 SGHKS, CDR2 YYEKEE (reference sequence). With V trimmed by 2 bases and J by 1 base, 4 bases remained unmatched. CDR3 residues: CASSFGQGWNTGELFF. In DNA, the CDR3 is TGTGCCAGCAGCTTTGGACAGGGTTGGAACACCGGGGAGCTGTTTTTT.

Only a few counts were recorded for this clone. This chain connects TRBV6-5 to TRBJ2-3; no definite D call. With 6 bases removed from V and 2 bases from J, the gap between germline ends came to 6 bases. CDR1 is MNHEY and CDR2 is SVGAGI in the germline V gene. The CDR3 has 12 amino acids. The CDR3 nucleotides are TGTGCCAGCAGAGACAACACAGATACGCAGTATTTT. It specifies CASRDNTDTQYF.

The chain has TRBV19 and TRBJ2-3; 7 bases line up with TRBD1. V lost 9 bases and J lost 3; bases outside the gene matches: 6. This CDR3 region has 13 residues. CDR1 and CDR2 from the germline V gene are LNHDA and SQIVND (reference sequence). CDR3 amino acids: CASRGGGTDTQYF. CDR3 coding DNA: TGTGCCAGCAGAGGGGGCGGGACAGATACGCAGTATTTT.

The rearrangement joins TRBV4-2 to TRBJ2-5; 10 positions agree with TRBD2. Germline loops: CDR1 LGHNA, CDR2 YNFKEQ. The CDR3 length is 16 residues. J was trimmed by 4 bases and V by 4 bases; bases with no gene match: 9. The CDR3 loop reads CASSPTASGGVETQYF. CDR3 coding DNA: TGTGCCAGCAGCCCCACTGCCAGCGGGGGGGTAGAGACCCAGTACTTC.

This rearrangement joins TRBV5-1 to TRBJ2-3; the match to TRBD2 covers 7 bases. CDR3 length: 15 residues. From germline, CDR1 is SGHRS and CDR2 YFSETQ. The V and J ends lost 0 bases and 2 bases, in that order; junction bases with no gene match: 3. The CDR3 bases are TGCGCCAGCAGCTTGGTGGGAGGGCCCACAGATACGCAGTATTTT. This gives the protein CASSLVGGPTDTQYF.

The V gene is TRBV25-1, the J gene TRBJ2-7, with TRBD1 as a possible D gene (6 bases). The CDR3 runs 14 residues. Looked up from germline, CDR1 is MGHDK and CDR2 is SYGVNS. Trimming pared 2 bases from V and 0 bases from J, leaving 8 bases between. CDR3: CASSERDISYEQYF. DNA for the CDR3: TGTGCCAGCAGTGAACGGGACATCTCCTACGAGCAGTACTTC.

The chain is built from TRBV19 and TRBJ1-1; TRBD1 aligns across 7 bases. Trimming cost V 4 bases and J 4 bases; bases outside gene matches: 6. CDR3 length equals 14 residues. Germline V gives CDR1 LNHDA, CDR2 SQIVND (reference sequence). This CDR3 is CASSKTGESTEAFF. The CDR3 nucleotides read TGTGCCAGTAGTAAAACAGGGGAGAGCACTGAAGCTTTCTTT. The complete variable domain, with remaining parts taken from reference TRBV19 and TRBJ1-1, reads DGGITQSPKYLFRKEGQNVTLSCEQNLNHDAMYWYRQDPGQGLRLIYYSQIVNDFQKGDIAEGYSVSREKKESFPLTVTSAQKNPTAFYLCASSKTGESTEAFFGQGTRLTVV.

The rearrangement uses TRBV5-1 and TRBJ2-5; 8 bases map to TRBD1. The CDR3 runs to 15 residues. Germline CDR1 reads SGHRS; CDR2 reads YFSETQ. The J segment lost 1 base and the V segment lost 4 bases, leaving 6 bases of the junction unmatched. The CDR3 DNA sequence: TGCGCCAGCAGCGTACCACAGGGGGGCCAAGAGACCCAGTACTTC. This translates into CASSVPQGGQETQYF. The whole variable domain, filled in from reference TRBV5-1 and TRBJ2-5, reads KAGVTQTPRYLIKTRGQQVTLSCSPISGHRSVSWYQQTPGQGLQFLFEYFSETQRNKGNFPGRFSGRQFSNSRSEMNVSTLELGDSALYLCASSVPQGGQETQYFGPGTRLLVL.

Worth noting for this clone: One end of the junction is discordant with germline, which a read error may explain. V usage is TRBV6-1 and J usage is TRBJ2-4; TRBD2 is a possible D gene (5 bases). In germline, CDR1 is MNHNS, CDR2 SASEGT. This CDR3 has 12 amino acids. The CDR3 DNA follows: TGTGCCAGCAAGGACTCCAAGAACATTCAGTACTTC. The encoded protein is CASKDSKNIQYF.

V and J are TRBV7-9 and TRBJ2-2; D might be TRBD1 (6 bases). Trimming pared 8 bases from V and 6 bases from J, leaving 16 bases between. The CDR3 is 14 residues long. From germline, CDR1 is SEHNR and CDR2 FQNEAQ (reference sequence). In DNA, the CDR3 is TGTGCCAGCCGAAGGGACACCGTCTCCGGGGAGCTGTTTTTT. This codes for CASRRDTVSGELFF.

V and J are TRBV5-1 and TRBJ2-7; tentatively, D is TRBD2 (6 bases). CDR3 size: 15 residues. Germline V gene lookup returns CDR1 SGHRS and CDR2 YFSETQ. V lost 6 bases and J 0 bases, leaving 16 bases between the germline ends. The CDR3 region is CASNVGAGSSYEQYF. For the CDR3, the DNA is TGCGCCAGCAACGTCGGGGCGGGGAGCTCCTACGAGCAGTACTTC.

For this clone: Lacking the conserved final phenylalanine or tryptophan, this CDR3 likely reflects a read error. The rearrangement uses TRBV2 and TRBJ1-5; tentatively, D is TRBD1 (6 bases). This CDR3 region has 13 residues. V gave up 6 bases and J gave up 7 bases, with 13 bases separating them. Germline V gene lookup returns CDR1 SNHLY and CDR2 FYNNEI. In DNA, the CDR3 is TGTGCCAGCAGAGACAGGTTTGCACAGCCCCAGCATCTT. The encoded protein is CASRDRFAQPQHL.

As DNA, the CDR3 is TGTGCCAGCAGTCGACAGTCCCGTTTTGCTGAAGCTTTCTTT. This gives the protein CASSRQSRFAEAFF. This chain uses TRBV2 with TRBJ1-1; tentative D call: TRBD1 (5 bases). V was trimmed by 5 bases and J by 6 bases, leaving 16 bases between them. Per the germline V gene, CDR1 is SNHLY and CDR2 is FYNNEI. CDR3 length equals 14 residues. The full variable domain, its missing parts supplied by reference TRBV2 and TRBJ1-1, is EPEVTQTPSHQVTQMGQEVILRCVPISNHLYFYWYRQILGQKVEFLVSFYNNEISEKSEIFDDQFSVERPDGSNFTLKIRSTKLEDSAMYFCASSRQSRFAEAFFGQGTRLTVV.

The DNA for the CDR3 is TGTGCCAGCAGCTGGGGGAACAGGGGTAGCTACACCTTC. It specifies CASSWGNRGSYTF. V gene TRBV5-6 combines with J gene TRBJ1-2; 7 positions agree with TRBD1. This CDR3 has 13 residues. Germline values: CDR1 SGHDT, CDR2 YYEEEE. V lost 3 bases to trimming and J lost 9 bases; unmatched junction nucleotides: 8.